This paragraph reports one T cell receptor beta chain. Its antigen is unknown. No per-base quality is available; no much larger clone lies one base away. Donors were a few dozen systemically healthy Caucasian individuals from Russia aged roughly 6 to 100 years. Around 9.9 milliliters of peripheral blood were collected from each donor into EDTA-treated Vacutainer tubes. Ficoll-Paque density-gradient centrifugation was used to isolate PBMCs, with at least 6.5 million per sample. Total RNA, at least 6 micrograms per sample, was extracted from PBMCs with Trizol reagent. For every donor, an aliquot of PBMCs went through flow cytometry to measure the percentages of naive CD45RAhigh/CD27high T cells. CDR1 SGHTA and CDR2 FQGNSA are derived from the germline V gene. From cysteine to phenylalanine, the CDR3 is 15 amino acids long. The entry retains the CDR3 DNA only, 45 bases that are in frame from base 1. The germline V and J ends show losses of 5 bases and 5 bases respectively, and no gene match explains 4 bases of the junction.

This entry belongs to a study of blood T cells in healthy people across ages (dated by TCRdb to the mid-2010s). Some background on the complete study: Template switching captured roughly one uniquely barcoded TCR beta cDNA molecule per two T cells in model experiments. Using deep sequencing normalized with unique cDNA molecular identifiers, the study measured how TCR beta repertoire diversity changes with age. The donors were split into four age groups: young (average around 15 years), middle-aged (roughly 42), aged (approximately 60) and long-lived (82). For two donors (one aged 18 to 29 and one aged 80 or older), the study analyzed two additional independent replicas of 1 million unique cDNA reads from the same blood draw.

General findings and caveats noted by the study authors: Observed TCR beta diversity correlated strongly with the percentage of naive T cells measured by flow cytometry. Bulk unsorted PBMC profiling prevented conclusive comparison of naive and antigen-experienced compartments. Observed TCR beta diversity per million T cells fell roughly linearly with age, and a significant reduction was already apparent by age around 39. Because the CMV infection status of the donors was unknown, age-related changes in expanded clonotypes may potentially have been confounded. Compared with the aged group, the long-lived group had more naive CD4+ T cells, fewer expanded clones and increased TCR diversity, a pattern suggesting age selection. Estimates of total diversity based on one million sequenced T cells were considered lower bounds and underestimates.

The method was 5' RACE. The sample was run on an Illumina HiSeq 2500. A second PCR of roughly 7 to 11 cycles was performed with a sample-barcoded 5' primer and a J-beta primer mix. Each TCR beta cDNA molecule received a unique molecular identifier from a template-switch 5' adaptor carrying 12 random nucleotides. At least 3 million CDR3-containing paired-end reads were obtained from each sample. The Mint cDNA synthesis kit, primed by a TRBC-specific oligonucleotide, was used to synthesize first-strand cDNA from all RNA. Following uracil-DNA glycosylase treatment, all cDNA underwent a first 18-cycle PCR with the universal primers M1SS and BC2_uni_R. Under the source paper's analysis protocol: Normalization of each sample was performed by random selection of 1 million high-quality reads, each carrying a distinct molecular identifier. Instead of being binned into consensus sequences, reads with shared molecular identifiers were discarded. MiTCR, run with a Q25 quality threshold and the strictest error-elimination algorithm, handled CDR3 identification, clonotype clustering and error correction. A nonparametric unseen species model with Euler transformation was used to estimate a lower bound on total TCR beta diversity. TCRdb's own reprocessing of the public reads used fastp at Q25 and MiXCR and kept productive beta chains. For every CDR3 protein sequence, its rows merge into one entry that carries the most common genes and DNA. The V and J calls reflect TCRdb's pipeline rather than the authors' work. Here the sample has hundreds of thousands of distinct CDR3 sequences; around 25% occur a single time. In total, the top ten clones hold more than 7.5% of the sample.

This same sample was also part of a study on T cells of mothers and their children. As that second paper reports: Nine systemically healthy Caucasian individuals served as donors, namely three mothers together with their six children. cDNA synthesis used all of the extracted RNA, with roughly 1.6 ug of RNA in each 15 ul reaction. In the second PCR, the M1S primer introduced both the sample barcodes and 2-4 random nucleotides. More than 9.5 million TCR beta CDR3 reads were obtained from each mother, and about 3 million reads were obtained from each child. Thymic selection shapes the output of TCR recombination in a similar way in related and unrelated pairs, and inherited differences have a minor effect. Related mother-child pairs always showed normalized repertoire overlap that was slightly higher than in unrelated mother-child pairs, though the difference was never significant. Persistent microchimeric T cell clones were not detected, at a sensitivity of approximately 100 clones per million clonotypes. In the study, deep NGS was used to compare the TCR beta repertoires of mothers and children, and features distinguishing related mother-child pairs from unrelated individuals were sought. On average, the children were approximately 12 +/- 4 years old, while the mothers were about 37 +/- 4 years old. After adapter ligation with NEBNext reagents, the libraries were sequenced on Illumina HiSeq 2000 with 100+100 nt paired-end reads. To avoid cross-contamination, the mother libraries and the child libraries were prepared a month apart and sequenced in separate runs. Each donor had between about 450,000 and 2,100,000 distinct TCR beta clonotypes identified. Naive TCR beta clonotypes were estimated from low-frequency clonotypes matched to each donor's FACS-determined naive share, without sorting.

Sequencing was done on a sample of blood. The sequence is built from TRBV7-2 and TRBJ1-6; TRBD1 matches 9 bases in the middle. The source is a boy aged 10-17 years in good health. The sequenced DNA is TGTGCCAGCAGCACCGACAGGGGGGATAATTCACCCCTCCACTTT. Translated, this gives CASSTDRGDNSPLHF.